This record looks at one T cell receptor (beta chain) sequence and its context. Antigen unknown. These data originate in a study of T cells expressing NK-cell markers. Study details: Sequencing covered eight donors, seven HCMV-seropositive and one seronegative.

Study observations and caveats: Certain NKG2C+ T cell clones were expanded, and their HCMV specificity remained unclear. There were a handful of donors in whom these clonotypes also led the CD3+CD56-NKG2C+ fraction. Roughly 6 of the donors carried dominant NKG2C+ clonotypes that took up roughly 1.0-8% of their CD8+ T cells.

The CDR3 loop spans 16 amino acids. Germline V gives CDR1 SEHNR, CDR2 FQNEAQ (reference sequence). Reprocessing the 5' RACE reads, TCRdb reports a single entry for every CDR3 protein and omits DNA. In all, the sample yields roughly 430,000 distinct CDR3 sequences. V gene TRBV7-9 combines with J gene TRBJ2-7; checking the TCRdb D call of TRBD1 is not possible without DNA. The clonotype originates from a woman aged 18 to 69 in good health. The specimen was blood T cells: a sorted CD56 or NKG2C T cell subset, CD4+ or CD8+ T cells, or bulk PBMC T cells (not recorded which). CDR3 in amino acids: CASSPVIGDSAYEQYF. Variable domain in full (rest from reference TRBV7-9 and TRBJ2-7): DTGVSQNPRHKITKRGQNVTFRCDPISEHNRLYWYRQTLGQGPEFLTYFQNEAQLEKSRLLSDRFSAERPKGSFSTLEIQRTEQGDSAMYLCASSPVIGDSAYEQYFGPGTRLTVT.